Listed below are T cell receptor beta chains from one sample, sequenced in a study of cytomegalovirus exposure and HLA in healthy donors. TCRdb's table, derived via immunoSEQ multiplex PCR, lists solely in-frame clones and lacks some. The table has about 230,000 clones, around 80% seen once. Sequencing was carried out using PBMCs. Source of these receptors: a boy younger than 18 in good health and CMV-seronegative. Each CDR3 is given with its conserved first and last residue. D genes are given only for firm matches. Rows may omit the clone size; those that give it use once, few, many or a size class.

j_gene	abundance	v_gene	d_gene	CDR3aa	CDR3nt
TRBJ2-1	.	TRBV4-1	TRBD2	CASSQRRSGSGRSSEQFF	TGCGCCAGCAGCCAGAGACGCAGCGGTAGCGGGAGAAGTAGTGAGCAGTTCTTC
TRBJ1-1	.	TRBV9	TRBD1	CASSVGGQGNTEAFF	TGTGCCAGCAGCGTAGGGGGACAGGGGAACACTGAAGCTTTCTTT
TRBJ2-7	few	TRBV6-5	TRBD2	CASSYPGTSYSYEQYF	TGTGCCAGCAGTTACCCGGGGACTAGCTACTCCTACGAGCAGTACTTC
TRBJ2-1	.	TRBV19	.	CASSIALTPVEQFF	TGTGCCAGTAGTATAGCCCTGACACCGGTAGAGCAGTTCTTC
TRBJ2-7	.	TRBV7-7	TRBD2	CASSPLGGRAYNEQYF	TGTGCCAGCAGCCCACTTGGCGGGAGGGCCTATAACGAGCAGTACTTC
TRBJ1-4	.	TRBV19	TRBD1	CASSISGRQGHNEKLFF	TGTGCCAGTAGTATATCAGGGCGACAGGGCCATAATGAAAAACTGTTTTTT
TRBJ2-3	.	TRBV19	.	CASNPGFTDTQYF	TGTGCCAGTAATCCGGGGTTCACAGATACGCAGTATTTT
TRBJ2-7	.	TRBV11-3	TRBD1	CASSIRDSPYEQYF	TGTGCCAGCAGCATCCGGGACAGCCCGTACGAGCAGTACTTC
TRBJ1-3	.	TRBV19	TRBD1	CASSIGTGSGNTIYF	TGTGCCAGTAGTATAGGGACAGGGTCCGGAAACACCATATATTTT
TRBJ1-5	few	TRBV2	TRBD1	CASSGQGDSQPQHF	TGTGCCAGCAGTGGGCAGGGGGATAGCCAGCCCCAGCATTTT
TRBJ2-7	.	TRBV21-1	.	CASSKLPLEGRPYEQYF	TGTGCCAGCAGCAAGCTCCCCCTAGAGGGAAGACCCTACGAGCAGTACTTC
TRBJ2-1	.	TRBV10-3	.	CASNSPGNEQFF	TGTGCCTCCAACTCCCCGGGAAATGAGCAGTTCTTC
TRBJ1-2	once	TRBV4-1	.	CASSSNTGNYGYTF	TGCGCCAGCAGCTCCAATACAGGGAACTATGGCTACACCTTC
TRBJ2-5	.	TRBV11-2	.	CASSLTVGQETQYF	TGTGCCAGCAGCTTAACGGTCGGGCAAGAGACCCAGTACTTC
TRBJ2-3	many	TRBV5-6	TRBD2	CASSSGLAGSDTQYF	TGTGCCAGCAGCTCAGGACTAGCGGGGTCCGATACGCAGTATTTT
TRBJ2-5	.	TRBV25-1	.	CASFGQGYTQYF	TGTGCCAGCTTTGGCCAGGGATACACCCAGTACTTC
TRBJ1-1	.	TRBV7-9	.	CASRKNGQRNTEAFF	TGTGCCAGCAGAAAAAATGGACAGAGGAACACTGAAGCTTTCTTT
TRBJ1-4	.	TRBV30	.	CAWSLGSGRGEKLFF	TGTGCCTGGAGTCTTGGTTCAGGGAGGGGTGAAAAACTGTTTTTT
TRBJ1-5	.	TRBV29-1	TRBD1	CSVRTGQGQPQHF	TGCAGCGTAAGGACAGGGCAGGGTCAGCCCCAGCATTTT
TRBJ1-1	.	TRBV7-9	TRBD1	CASSFIRQGVEAFF	TGTGCCAGCAGCTTCATCCGACAGGGTGTTGAAGCTTTCTTT
TRBJ2-7	.	TRBV30	TRBD2	CAWSATSGRASEQYF	TGTGCCTGGAGTGCGACTAGCGGGAGGGCCTCCGAGCAGTACTTC
TRBJ1-1	.	TRBV30	.	CAWSVLCEAFF	TGTGCCTGGAGTGTACTATGTGAAGCTTTCTTT
TRBJ2-7	.	TRBV7-2	TRBD2	CASSLTSGRGNEQYF	TGTGCCAGCAGCTTGACTAGCGGGAGGGGCAACGAGCAGTACTTC
TRBJ1-5	.	TRBV6-1	.	CASSERVTGLSNQPQHF	TGTGCCAGCAGTGAAAGGGTGACAGGACTTAGCAATCAGCCCCAGCATTTT
TRBJ1-2	.	TRBV6-1	TRBD1	CASSEASAGGGYGYTF	TGTGCCAGCAGTGAAGCCTCGGCAGGGGGAGGCTATGGCTACACCTTC
TRBJ2-5	.	TRBV10-1	.	CASSDRGLPKETQYF	TGCGCCAGCAGTGATCGAGGACTACCAAAAGAGACCCAGTACTTC
TRBJ2-7	.	TRBV7-2	.	CASSLGGTQRSYEQYF	TGTGCCAGCAGCTTAGGAGGGACTCAAAGATCCTACGAGCAGTACTTC
TRBJ2-2	.	TRBV9	TRBD1	CASSVGNRGRTGELFF	TGTGCCAGCAGCGTAGGCAACAGGGGGCGGACCGGGGAGCTGTTTTTT
TRBJ2-5	.	TRBV5-1	TRBD2	CASSTSGDAGAQYF	TGCGCCAGCAGCACTAGCGGGGACGCCGGGGCCCAGTACTTC
TRBJ2-1	.	TRBV7-3	.	CASSLRPGQEQFF	TGTGCCAGCAGCTTGAGGCCCGGACAGGAGCAGTTCTTC
TRBJ2-7	.	TRBV11-2	TRBD1	CASSATGQGTYEQYF	TGTGCCAGCAGCGCCACGGGACAGGGGACCTACGAGCAGTACTTC
TRBJ1-2	.	TRBV7-9	TRBD1	CASSLPPDRGRNGYTF	TGTGCCAGCAGCTTACCCCCCGACAGGGGGCGGAATGGCTACACCTTC
TRBJ1-2	once	TRBV7-6	TRBD1	CASSIDRDYGYTF	TGTGCCAGCAGCATTGACAGGGACTATGGCTACACCTTC
TRBJ2-7	.	TRBV5-5	TRBD1	CASSPRWDRGFYEQYF	TGTGCCAGCAGCCCCCGATGGGACAGGGGTTTTTACGAGCAGTACTTC
TRBJ1-2	few	TRBV19	.	CASSIVAGKYGYTF	TGTGCCAGTAGTATAGTCGCAGGGAAATATGGCTACACCTTC
TRBJ2-2	.	TRBV10-1	TRBD2	CARDSGMNTGELFF	TGCGCCAGAGATAGCGGGATGAACACCGGGGAGCTGTTTTTT
TRBJ2-3	.	TRBV30	.	CAWSERESLTDTQYF	TGTGCCTGGAGTGAGCGAGAGTCACTCACAGATACGCAGTATTTT
TRBJ2-7	.	TRBV5-6	TRBD1	CASSPTLRDSYEQYF	TGTGCCAGCAGCCCAACGCTCCGGGACAGCTACGAGCAGTACTTC
TRBJ1-1	few	TRBV6-5	.	CASSYRGNTEAFF	TGTGCCAGCAGTTACAGGGGAAACACTGAAGCTTTCTTT
TRBJ1-2	.	TRBV6-1	TRBD1	CASSVHSGGQGASDYGYTF	TGTGCCAGCAGTGTCCATAGTGGTGGACAGGGGGCTTCTGACTATGGCTACACCTTC
TRBJ2-7	.	TRBV11-3	.	CASSFIDRTEQYF	TGTGCCAGCAGCTTCATCGACAGAACCGAGCAGTACTTC
TRBJ1-1	.	TRBV30	.	CAWRGACEAFF	TGTGCCTGGAGGGGGGCCTGTGAAGCTTTCTTT
TRBJ2-7	.	TRBV10-3	.	CAILLELSYEQYF	TGTGCCATCCTGCTCGAGTTATCCTACGAGCAGTACTTC
TRBJ2-5	.	TRBV5-1	TRBD2	CASSLDRGGIQETQYF	TGCGCCAGCAGCTTGGACCGGGGGGGCATCCAAGAGACCCAGTACTTC
TRBJ2-1	.	TRBV5-4	.	CASSLARVEQFF	TGTGCCAGCAGCTTGGCCCGGGTCGAGCAGTTCTTC
TRBJ2-2	.	TRBV10-3	.	CAISLDGWTGELFF	TGTGCCATCAGCCTAGATGGATGGACCGGGGAGCTGTTTTTT
TRBJ1-3	.	TRBV7-9	.	CASSLGNTIYF	TGTGCCAGCAGCCTAGGAAACACCATATATTTT